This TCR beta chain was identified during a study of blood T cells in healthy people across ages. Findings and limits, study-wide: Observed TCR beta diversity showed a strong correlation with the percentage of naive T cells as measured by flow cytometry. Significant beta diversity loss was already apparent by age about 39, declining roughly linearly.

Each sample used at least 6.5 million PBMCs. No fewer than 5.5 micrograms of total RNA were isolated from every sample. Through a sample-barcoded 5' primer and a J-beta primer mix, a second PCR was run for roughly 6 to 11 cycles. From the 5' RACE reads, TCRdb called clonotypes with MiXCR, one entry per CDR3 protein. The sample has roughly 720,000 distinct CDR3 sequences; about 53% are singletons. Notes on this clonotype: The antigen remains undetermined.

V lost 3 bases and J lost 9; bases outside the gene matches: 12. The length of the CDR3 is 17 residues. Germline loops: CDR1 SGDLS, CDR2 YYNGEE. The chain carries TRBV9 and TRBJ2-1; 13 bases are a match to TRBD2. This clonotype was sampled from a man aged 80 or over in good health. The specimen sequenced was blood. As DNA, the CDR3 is TGTGCCAGCAGCGGAGGCGGACTAGCGGGAGAAGCTAGTGAGCAGTTCTTC. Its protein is CASSGGGLAGEASEQFF.